The 4 T cell receptor beta chains presented below share a single source sample, sequenced in a study of response to subunit inactivated influenza vaccine. One entry per CDR3 protein results from TCRdb running MiXCR on the RT-PCR reads. The data show roughly 460,000 distinct CDR3 sequences, with approximately 11% seen just once and 9.5% to 15% held by the top ten. The sample consisted of PBMCs from blood, taken about 6 weeks after vaccination. The receptors shown here come from a man in his forties or fifties who received an inactivated influenza vaccine.

The chain links TRBV6-2 or TRBV6-3 to TRBJ2-3; TRBD1 or TRBD2 may be the D gene (5 bases each). Trimming took off 2 bases at V and 2 bases at J, with 17 bases between the two ends. In germline, CDR1 is MNHEY, CDR2 SVGEGT. The CDR3 consists of 17 residues. The CDR3 bases are TGTGCCAGCAGTTACCCCGGGACGGGGTATAACACAGATACGCAGTATTTT. It specifies CASSYPGTGYNTDTQYF.

This clonotype showed up many times. The chain has TRBV12-3 or TRBV12-4 and TRBJ2-1, with D perhaps being TRBD1 or TRBD2 (5 bases each). The CDR3 sequence is 16 residues long. V lost 3 bases, J lost 1 base, and 13 bases lay in between. The CDR3 loop reads CASSFGQGRSYNEQFF. In DNA form, the CDR3 reads TGTGCCAGCAGTTTCGGGCAGGGACGATCCTACAATGAGCAGTTCTTC.

The sample holds many counts of this clonotype. This rearrangement joins TRBV12-3 or TRBV12-4 to TRBJ2-7; D is uncertain. Deletions cut 3 bases from V and 5 bases from J, with 11 bases between. The CDR3 consists of 13 residues. CDR3 DNA sequence: TGTGCCAGCAGTTTCGACCGATACGACGAGCAGTACTTC. Amino acids: CASSFDRYDEQYF.

This clonotype was counted between two and nine times. The rearrangement uses TRBV20-1 and TRBJ2-3; 9 bases fit TRBD2. The CDR3 loop spans 19 amino acids. Germline V gene sequence: CDR1 DFQATT, CDR2 SNEGSKA (reference sequence). Trimming took 5 bases from V and 0 from J; bases not matched to a gene: 18. The DNA for the CDR3 is TGCAGTGCTGGGGGGGATGGGAGCGGGAGGAAACTAAGCACAGATACGCAGTATTTT. It encodes CSAGGDGSGRKLSTDTQYF.